The following is a TCR beta chain sequence with its context. This receptor's antigen is unknown. No base-level quality is on record; no much larger clone is a single base apart. TCR alpha and beta CDR3 regions were amplified with the iRepertoire nested amplicon-rescue multiplex PCR (arm-PCR) platform from RNA. The input for one-step reverse transcription and amplification was roughly 85-400 ng of either tissue mRNA or PBMC total RNA. After bead purification, a secondary multiplex PCR added Illumina adapters, and libraries were gel-purified between 200 and 400 bp. Internal 6-nucleotide barcodes were carried by the libraries and were used for demultiplexing. Sequencing of the libraries was done on an Illumina MiSeq using 2x220 or 2x250 nucleotide paired-end reads. As for how the authors treated the data: Paired reads were merged using FLASH 1.2.11 and aligned with BWA-MEM to the GRCh37 human genome, and TRA and TRB reads were then extracted. For V and J assignment, an IMGT-derived reference of cassette sequences and CDR3 motifs that included pseudogenes was used. Three-frame translation of reads was performed, and productive CDR3s were defined as those with a C...FGXG motif and no stop codons. Clonotypes were defined as unique combinations of V-J cassette pair and CDR3 amino acid sequence. Reads were filtered by Hamming distance, with the threshold set by the sequence error rate of each sample in mapped regions. TCRdb ran its own pipeline on the public reads, namely fastp trimming at Q25 and MiXCR clone calling, and kept in-frame beta chains. CDR3 protein sequences are deduplicated, and each keeps its most common genes and DNA. What appears here as the V and J calls and clone size reflects TCRdb's work, not the paper's. The sample table lists about 140,000 distinct CDR3 sequences, 30% to 40% of them with a count of one. The ten largest clones take up around 18% of the sample.

The sample originates from a study of glioma-infiltrating T cells (TCRdb year 2016). Regarding the complete study: Sequencing of TCR alpha- and beta-chain repertoires was performed on glioma tissue, on non-neoplastic brain tissue, and on matched peripheral blood mononuclear cells. Each tissue-infiltrating repertoire was compared with the same patient's peripheral blood repertoire to measure divergence between tissue and blood T-cell populations. Three low-grade glioma patients, several primary glioblastoma patients, and three non-glioma patients who contributed non-neoplastic brain tissue made up the paired cohort.

Between the V and J ends, shortened by 4 bases and 0 bases respectively, the junction contains 14 bases. The cysteine opens and the phenylalanine closes a CDR3 of 16 amino acids. Just the 48-base CDR3 DNA is kept, in frame starting at base 1. CDR1 SEHNR and CDR2 FQNEAQ were looked up in the germline V gene (reference sequence). Overall results and qualifications from the work: Tissue and blood shared very few CDR3 sequences, a result attributed to high CDR3 diversity and limited sampling. Group comparisons rested on small numbers: three non-neoplastic, three low-grade glioma and 7 or 8 glioblastoma patients. In non-neoplastic patients, VJ-independent divergence between tissue and blood fell below expectation, whereas in all gliomas, and especially in low-grade gliomas, the divergence rose above expectation.

The chain was built from TRBV7-9 and TRBJ2-3; D gene: possibly TRBD1, on 6 matching bases. Sequencing used glioma tissue, nonneoplastic brain tissue, or PBMCs (not recorded which). This clonotype was sampled from a human donor with low-grade glioma or glioblastoma, undergoing nonglioma brain surgery, or in good health (not recorded which). The nucleotide sequence reads as follows: TGTGCCAGCAGCTCCAGCACAGGGTTCAGCACAGATACGCAGTATTTT. This is translated as CASSSSTGFSTDTQYF.